The present T cell receptor (beta chain) was sequenced within a study of Ad26.COV2.S vaccination and SARS-CoV-2 variants. Libraries were prepared by immunoSEQ multiplex PCR; TCRdb keeps only in-frame clonotypes and omits some of them. The table has 330,000 or so clones, 85% to 90% seen once. As for treatment: 19 received Ad26.COV2.S at low or high dose, single or two shots; 5 received placebo; per-sample allocation not given. Specimens were obtained on day 63 following the first vaccine or placebo injection. Boston hosted the donor, who was an adult aged 18-55 years. V trimming: 2 bases; J trimming: 0 bases; junction bases outside the gene matches: 1. Germline lookup yields CDR1 LNHDA and CDR2 SQIVND (reference sequence). CDR3 size: 15 residues.

The input for sequencing was peripheral blood, taken in a trial of Ad26.COV2.S vaccine versus placebo. The clonotype was recovered from a person aged 18 to 59 who received the Ad26.COV2.S COVID-19 vaccine or a placebo. This chain connects TRBV19 to TRBJ2-1; 7 bases match TRBD2. The CDR3 protein is CASSISGGSYNEQFF. As DNA, the CDR3 is TGTGCCAGTAGTATATCGGGGGGCTCCTACAATGAGCAGTTCTTC. Looking up the rest from reference TRBV19 and TRBJ2-1 gives the full variable domain: DGGITQSPKYLFRKEGQNVTLSCEQNLNHDAMYWYRQDPGQGLRLIYYSQIVNDFQKGDIAEGYSVSREKKESFPLTVTSAQKNPTAFYLCASSISGGSYNEQFFGPGTRLTVL.